This TCR beta chain was observed in a study of shared T cell receptors in the human thymus. Profiling relied on immunoSEQ multiplex PCR, and the TCRdb table lists in-frame clones only, not all of them. The table shows 600,000 to 900,000 clones, with 70% to 90% occurring only once. The germline V and J ends were trimmed by 3 bases and 2 bases, with 11 bases remaining between them. The CDR3 extends over 15 amino acids. Germline-derived CDR1 and CDR2 are MGHRA and YSYEKL. The sample was also reused in another study, on human thymus T cells. That paper adds: What appeared biased in thymic and blood repertoires was the usage of V and J genes.

V gene TRBV4-1 combines with J gene TRBJ1-3, with a weak D call TRBD1 (6 bases). The TCR originated in a girl under three years old with a congenital heart defect. The source material was thymocytes. The CDR3 here is CASSQPNRAGNTIYF. CDR3 DNA: TGCGCCAGCAGCCAGCCTAACAGGGCTGGAAACACCATATATTTT.